The rows below give T cell receptor beta chains drawn from one sample of a study of cytomegalovirus exposure and HLA in healthy donors. Assay used: immunoSEQ multiplex PCR; TCRdb lists only in-frame clones, some missing. The sample includes about 150,000 clones, 60% to 80% seen only once; the top ten take about 1.5%. Sequencing was done on a sample of PBMCs. These receptors came from a male donor in good health and CMV-seronegative. CDR3s include the opening cysteine and the closing phenylalanine or tryptophan. The order of the fields is J gene, clone size, V gene, D gene, CDR3 DNA, CDR3 protein. The D gene is left open where the match is weak. Expanded clones get a size class; other rows say once, few or many, or leave the size out.

TRBJ2-7 | . | TRBV19 | TRBD2 | TGTGCCACTCGGCGGGAGGCTACCTCCTACGAGCAGTACTTC | CATRREATSYEQYF
TRBJ1-2 | . | TRBV19 | . | TGTGCCAGTAATGGGCCTCCCCTTTACTATGGCTACACCTTC | CASNGPPLYYGYTF
TRBJ1-2 | few | TRBV5-1 | TRBD1 | TGCGCCAGCAGCCACGGACAGGGACGGAGGGACTATGGCTACACCTTC | CASSHGQGRRDYGYTF
TRBJ2-7 | . | TRBV5-4 | TRBD1 | TGTGCCAGCAGCTATGGACAGGGAGGAGCTTTATACGAGCAGTACTTC | CASSYGQGGALYEQYF
TRBJ1-2 | . | TRBV6-1 | TRBD1 | TGTGCCAGCAGTTCCGGACAGGGGTTGAGGAACGGCTACACCTTC | CASSSGQGLRNGYTF
TRBJ2-1 | . | TRBV9 | . | TGTGCCAGCAGCCCGACAGGTAACTCCTACAATGAGCAGTTCTTC | CASSPTGNSYNEQFF
TRBJ1-1 | few | TRBV28 | TRBD1 | TGTGCCAGCAGTTTACCGGGACAGGGGGAAACTGAAGCTTTCTTT | CASSLPGQGETEAFF
TRBJ2-1 | once | TRBV4-1 | TRBD1 | TGCGCCAGCAGCCAAGAGGACAGGGGAAATGAGCAGTTCTTC | CASSQEDRGNEQFF
TRBJ2-7 | . | TRBV5-1 | TRBD1 | TGCGCCAGCAGCTTGGGGACAGGAAGCTCCTACGAGCAGTACTTC | CASSLGTGSSYEQYF
TRBJ2-7 | . | TRBV7-2 | TRBD2 | TGTGCCAGCAGCTTAAGACTAGCGGGAGAAAGGGCCTACGAGCAGTACTTC | CASSLRLAGERAYEQYF
TRBJ2-7 | . | TRBV13 | TRBD2 | TGTGCCAGCAGCAGAGCGGGATCGGACTACGAGCAGTACTTC | CASSRAGSDYEQYF
TRBJ2-7 | . | TRBV4-2 | . | TGTGCCAGCAGCCAAGAGTCTCTCTTGTCCTACGAGCAGTACTTC | CASSQESLLSYEQYF
TRBJ2-5 | . | TRBV2 | . | TGTGCCAGCACCACAACCCGACAGGGGAGGGGGCAAGAGACCCAGTACTTC | CASTTTRQGRGQETQYF
TRBJ1-4 | . | TRBV11-2 | . | TGTGCCAGCAGAACCGGGGGGATGGGAGAAAAACTGTTTTTT | CASRTGGMGEKLFF
TRBJ1-1 | . | TRBV27 | . | TGTGCCAGCAGCCACTCTAGTCGGCTCGGGTCTGAAGCTTTCTTT | CASSHSSRLGSEAFF
TRBJ1-2 | . | TRBV28 | . | TGTGCCAGCAGTTTCGTCGGGGGGCCGGGTGGCTACACCTTC | CASSFVGGPGGYTF
TRBJ2-2 | . | TRBV5-4 | . | TGTGCCAGCGCCCTACAGTCGAACACCGGGGAGCTGTTTTTT | CASALQSNTGELFF
TRBJ1-2 | . | TRBV14 | TRBD1 | TGTGCCAGCAGCCTAAGGACAGGATATGGCTACACCTTC | CASSLRTGYGYTF